The entry below describes one T cell receptor (beta chain). The CDR3 is 11 amino acids. Trimming removed 3 bases at V and 7 bases at J, with 3 bases between. Per germline, CDR1 PRHDT and CDR2 FYEKMQ (reference sequence). The data belong to a study of T cell changes during pregnancy in multiple sclerosis. The table came from immunoSEQ multiplex PCR; TCRdb's copy has only in-frame clones and leaves some out. The profile shows 30,000 to 40,000 clones, 89% of them singletons. This specimen consisted of CD8+ T cells from peripheral blood mononuclear cells, obtained in the second trimester of pregnancy. This sequence was found in a female donor with multiple sclerosis, enrolled in a pregnancy study. The V gene is TRBV13, the J gene TRBJ2-2; no clear D. The CDR3 is CASSFRGELFF. Written as DNA, the CDR3 is TGTGCCAGCAGCTTCCGCGGGGAGCTGTTTTTT.